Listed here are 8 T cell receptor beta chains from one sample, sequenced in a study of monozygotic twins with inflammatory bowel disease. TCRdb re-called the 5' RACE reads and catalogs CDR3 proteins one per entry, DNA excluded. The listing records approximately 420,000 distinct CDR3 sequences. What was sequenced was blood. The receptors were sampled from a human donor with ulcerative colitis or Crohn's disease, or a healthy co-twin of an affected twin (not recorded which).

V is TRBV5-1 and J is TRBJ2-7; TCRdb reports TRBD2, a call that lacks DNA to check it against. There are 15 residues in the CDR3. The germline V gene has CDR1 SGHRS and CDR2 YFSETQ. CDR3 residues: CASSVNWDYFYEQYF.

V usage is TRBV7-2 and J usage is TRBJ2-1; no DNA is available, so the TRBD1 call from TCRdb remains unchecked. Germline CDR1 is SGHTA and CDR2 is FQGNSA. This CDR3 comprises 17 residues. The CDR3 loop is CASSPGRGQGKNNEQFF.

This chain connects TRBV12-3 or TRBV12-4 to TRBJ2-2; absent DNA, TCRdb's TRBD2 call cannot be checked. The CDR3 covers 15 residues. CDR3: CASSFAGTSAGELFF.

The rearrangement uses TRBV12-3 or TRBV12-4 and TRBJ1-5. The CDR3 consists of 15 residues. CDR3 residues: CASSSRDSRRQPQHF.

CDR3 loop: CASSSGASGEQFF. The J gene is TRBJ2-1, the V gene TRBV7-3; TCRdb's assignment of TRBD2 cannot be checked, as there is no DNA. The CDR3 has 13 residues. Germline V CDR1 and CDR2: SGHTA, FQGTGA.

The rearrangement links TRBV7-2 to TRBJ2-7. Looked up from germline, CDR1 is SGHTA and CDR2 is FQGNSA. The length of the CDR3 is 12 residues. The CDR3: CASSLDAYEQYF.

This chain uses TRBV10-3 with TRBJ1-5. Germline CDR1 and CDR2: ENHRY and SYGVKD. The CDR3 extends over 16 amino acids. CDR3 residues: CAISGESGLSNQPQHF.

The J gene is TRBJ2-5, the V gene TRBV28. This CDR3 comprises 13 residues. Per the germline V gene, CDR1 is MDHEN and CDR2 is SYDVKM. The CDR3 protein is CASSSAVQETQYF.